This TCR beta chain was captured by sequencing in a study of blood T cells in healthy people across ages. Study-level results: Across samples, TCR beta diversity tracked strongly with naive T cell percentage.

Roughly 10 milliliters of peripheral blood were drawn from each donor. Concerning this clonotype: The antigen is not known.

Trimming cost V 6 bases and J 0 bases, with 15 bases left between them. This CDR3 spans 16 amino acids. CDR1 is LGHDT and CDR2 is YNNKEL in the germline V gene (reference sequence). Then a second PCR, running about 6 to 11 cycles, was carried out with a sample-barcoded 5' primer and a J-beta primer mix. A single record per CDR3 protein comes from TCRdb applying MiXCR to the 5' RACE reads. The sample includes some 1,500,000 distinct CDR3 sequences, under 55% of them seen just once. The V gene is TRBV3-1, the J gene TRBJ2-4; D is perhaps TRBD2 (8 bases). The source material was blood. This TCR derives from a woman aged 18-29 years in good health. The CDR3 DNA follows: TGTGCCAGCAGTCATAGCGGGACAGTAGCCAAAAACATTCAGTACTTC. This encodes CASSHSGTVAKNIQYF.